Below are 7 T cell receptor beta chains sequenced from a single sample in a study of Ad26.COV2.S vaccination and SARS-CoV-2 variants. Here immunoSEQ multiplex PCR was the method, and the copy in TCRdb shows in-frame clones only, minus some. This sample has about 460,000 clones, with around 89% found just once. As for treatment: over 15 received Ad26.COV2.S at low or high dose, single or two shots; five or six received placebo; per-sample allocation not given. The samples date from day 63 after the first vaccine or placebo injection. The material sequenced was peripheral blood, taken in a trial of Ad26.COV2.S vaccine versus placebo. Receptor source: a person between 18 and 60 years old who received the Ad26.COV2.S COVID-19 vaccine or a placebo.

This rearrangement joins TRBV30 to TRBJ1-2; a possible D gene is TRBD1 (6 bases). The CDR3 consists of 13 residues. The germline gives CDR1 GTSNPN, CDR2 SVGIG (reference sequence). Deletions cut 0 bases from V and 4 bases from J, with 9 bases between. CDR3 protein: CAWSVGGGYGYTF. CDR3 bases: TGTGCCTGGAGTGTAGGGGGGGGCTATGGCTACACCTTC.

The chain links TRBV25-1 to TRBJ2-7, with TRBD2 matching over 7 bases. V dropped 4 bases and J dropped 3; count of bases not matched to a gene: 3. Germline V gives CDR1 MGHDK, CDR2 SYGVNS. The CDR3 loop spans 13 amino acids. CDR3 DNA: TGTGCCAGCAGTGCCCGGACTAGCTACGAGCAGTACTTC. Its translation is CASSARTSYEQYF.

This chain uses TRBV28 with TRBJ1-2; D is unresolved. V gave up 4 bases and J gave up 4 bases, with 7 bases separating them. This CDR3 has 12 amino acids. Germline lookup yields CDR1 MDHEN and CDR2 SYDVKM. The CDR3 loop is CASSSSGYGYTF. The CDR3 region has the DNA TGTGCCAGCAGTTCCTCCGGCTATGGCTACACCTTC.

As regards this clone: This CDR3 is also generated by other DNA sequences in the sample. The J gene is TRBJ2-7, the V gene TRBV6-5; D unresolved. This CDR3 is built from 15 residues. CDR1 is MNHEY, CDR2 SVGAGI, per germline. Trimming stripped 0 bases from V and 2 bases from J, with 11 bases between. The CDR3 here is CASSYSGGSPYEQYF. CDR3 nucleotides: TGTGCCAGCAGTTACTCAGGCGGCAGCCCCTACGAGCAGTACTTC.

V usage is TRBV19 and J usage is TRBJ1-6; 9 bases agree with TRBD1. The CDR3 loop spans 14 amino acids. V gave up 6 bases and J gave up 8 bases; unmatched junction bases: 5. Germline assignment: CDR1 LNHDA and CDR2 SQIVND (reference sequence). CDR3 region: CASSPDRGYSPLHF. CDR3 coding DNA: TGTGCCAGTAGCCCGGACAGGGGATATTCACCCCTCCACTTT.

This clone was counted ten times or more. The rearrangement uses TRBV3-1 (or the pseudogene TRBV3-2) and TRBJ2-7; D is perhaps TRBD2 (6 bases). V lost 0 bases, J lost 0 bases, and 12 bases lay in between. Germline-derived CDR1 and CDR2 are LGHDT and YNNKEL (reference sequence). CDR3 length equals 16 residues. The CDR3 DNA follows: TGTGCCAGCAGCCAAGAGGGGCGGGGAAGCTCCTACGAGCAGTACTTC. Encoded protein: CASSQEGRGSSYEQYF.

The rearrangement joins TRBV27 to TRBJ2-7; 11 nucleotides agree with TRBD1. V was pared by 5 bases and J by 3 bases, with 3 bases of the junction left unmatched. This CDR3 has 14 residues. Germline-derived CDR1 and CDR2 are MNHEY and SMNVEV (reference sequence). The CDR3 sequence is CASSPGTGGYEQYF. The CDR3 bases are TGTGCCAGCAGTCCAGGGACAGGGGGCTACGAGCAGTACTTC.